This entry describes one T cell receptor beta chain. As yet, its antigen is unknown. The record originates from a study of cytomegalovirus exposure and HLA in healthy donors. PCR primers comprised 60 Vbeta and 13 Jbeta primers. Using immunoSEQ multiplex PCR, the repertoire was profiled, and TCRdb retains in-frame clones only, with some absent. The repertoire includes approximately 170,000 clones, 79% of them detected once, and 2.3% sits in the top ten. Germline lookup yields CDR1 WSHSY and CDR2 SAAADI. V gave up 5 bases and J gave up 8 bases, with 16 bases separating them. The CDR3 is 15 residues long. Study results and limitations: Per a prior analysis, the majority of TCR beta V segments were productive roughly 90% or roughly 30% of the time. Common viral pathogens seemed, in a later analysis, to connect with several of the most significant clusters. CMV serostatus stood as the only immune exposure information on hand. With later analysis, a missense DCLRE1C variant became linked to TCR beta V- and J-gene trimming.

Sequencing used PBMCs. The TCR was taken from a woman between 45 and 60 years old in good health and CMV-seronegative. This rearrangement joins TRBV10-2 to TRBJ1-6; a weak D match, TRBD1 (6 bases). The CDR3 sequence is CASSSTGMGDSPLHF. The CDR3 DNA follows: TGCGCCAGCAGTTCAACAGGGATGGGTGATTCACCCCTCCACTTT.